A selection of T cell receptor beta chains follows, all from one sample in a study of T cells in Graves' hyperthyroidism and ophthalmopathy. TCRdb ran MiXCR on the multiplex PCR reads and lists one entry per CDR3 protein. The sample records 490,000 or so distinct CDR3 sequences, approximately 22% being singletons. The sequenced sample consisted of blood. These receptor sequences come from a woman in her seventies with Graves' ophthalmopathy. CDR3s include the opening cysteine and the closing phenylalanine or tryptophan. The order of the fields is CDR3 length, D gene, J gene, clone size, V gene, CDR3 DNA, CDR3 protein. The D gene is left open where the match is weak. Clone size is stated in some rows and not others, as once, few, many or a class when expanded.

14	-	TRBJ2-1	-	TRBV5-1	TGCGCCAGCAGCTTGGGGGTAGGGGTCGATGAGCAGTTCTTC	CASSLGVGVDEQFF
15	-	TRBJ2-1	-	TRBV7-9	TGTGCCAGCTCGACCCTCTGGCGGGGCTACAATGAGCAGTTCTTC	CASSTLWRGYNEQFF
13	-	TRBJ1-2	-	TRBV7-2	TGTGCCAGCAGCAGGACGTTTAACTATGGCTACACCTTC	CASSRTFNYGYTF
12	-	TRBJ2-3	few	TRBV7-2	TGTGCCAGCAGCCTCTCGGGAAATACGCAGTATTTT	CASSLSGNTQYF
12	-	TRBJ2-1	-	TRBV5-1	TGCGCCAGCAGCGCGACCGGGGGTGAGCAGTTCTTC	CASSATGGEQFF
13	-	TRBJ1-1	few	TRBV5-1	TGCGCCAGCAGAAAGGAGGGGAACACTGAAGCTTTCTTT	CASRKEGNTEAFF
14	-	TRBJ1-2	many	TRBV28	TGTGCCAGCAGCATTATCGACAGGAACTATGGCTACACCTTC	CASSIIDRNYGYTF
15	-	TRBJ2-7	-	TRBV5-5	TGTGCCAGCAGCAGTAACCGGGTTTTCTCCTACGAGCAGTACTTC	CASSSNRVFSYEQYF
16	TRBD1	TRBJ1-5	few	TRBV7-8	TGTGCCAGCAGCCCCCCCGGGACAGGTGTAGATCAGCCCCAGCATTTT	CASSPPGTGVDQPQHF
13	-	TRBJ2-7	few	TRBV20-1	TGCAGTGTACCCCCCGGGCCCCGCCGCGAGCAGTACTTC	CSVPPGPRREQYF
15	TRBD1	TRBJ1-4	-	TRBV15	TGTGCCACCAGCAGAATGGGACAGGTTGAAGAAAAACTGTTTTTT	CATSRMGQVEEKLFF
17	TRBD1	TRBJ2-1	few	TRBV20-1	TGCAGTGCTAGAGGGGCCCGACAGGGGATGAGAAACAATGAGCAGTTCTTC	CSARGARQGMRNNEQFF
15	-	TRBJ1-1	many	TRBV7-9	TGTGCCAGCAGCCCGCCCCCGGGTGGGAACACTGAAGCTTTCTTT	CASSPPPGGNTEAFF
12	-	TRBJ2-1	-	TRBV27	TGTGCCAGCAGTCACCCGGACAACCGGAGGTTCTTC	CASSHPDNRRFF
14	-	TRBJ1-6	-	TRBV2	TGTGCCAGCAGCCAATCTTCGGGGAATTCACCCCTCCACTTT	CASSQSSGNSPLHF
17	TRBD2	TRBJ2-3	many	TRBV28	TGTGCCAGCAGTTCCACTAGCGCTCTCTTGGGCACAGATACGCAGTATTTT	CASSSTSALLGTDTQYF
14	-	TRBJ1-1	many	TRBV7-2	TGTGCCAGCAGCCCCCAGGGGATGAACACTGAAGCTTTCTTT	CASSPQGMNTEAFF
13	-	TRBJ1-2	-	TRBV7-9	TGTGCCAGCAGCTTCGGGCAGCTTGGGGGCTACACCTTC	CASSFGQLGGYTF
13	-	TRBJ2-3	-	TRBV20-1	TGCAGTGCTCTCGGGACTAGCACAGATACGCAGTATTTT	CSALGTSTDTQYF
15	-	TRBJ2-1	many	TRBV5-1	TGCGCCAGCAGCCTCACAGAGACTTCCTACAATGAGCAGTTCTTC	CASSLTETSYNEQFF
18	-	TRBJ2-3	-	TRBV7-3	TGTGCCAGCAGCTTGGGCTGGGAGTTGAGTGCTAGCACAGATACGCAGTATTTT	CASSLGWELSASTDTQYF
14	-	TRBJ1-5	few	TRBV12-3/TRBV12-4	TGTGCCAGCAGCCAAACCCGGGCGGGACAGCCCCAGCATTTT	CASSQTRAGQPQHF
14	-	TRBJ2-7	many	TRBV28	TGTGCCAGCAGTTTATCCGGGAACCCCTACGAGCAGTACTTC	CASSLSGNPYEQYF
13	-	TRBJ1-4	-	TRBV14	TGTGCCAGCAGCCAAAACGCTAATGAAAAACTGTTTTTT	CASSQNANEKLFF
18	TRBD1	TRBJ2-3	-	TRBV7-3	TGTGCCAGCAGCTTAATGATCGGGGACAGTAGCCCGTCCGATACGCAGTATTTT	CASSLMIGDSSPSDTQYF
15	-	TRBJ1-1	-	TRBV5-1	TGCGCCAGCAGCTTGGGCCGGGCCTCGGGCACTGAAGCTTTCTTT	CASSLGRASGTEAFF
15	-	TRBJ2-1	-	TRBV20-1	TGCAGTGCTGCAAGGGGGGGAGGCTCCTACAATGAGCAGTTCTTC	CSAARGGGSYNEQFF
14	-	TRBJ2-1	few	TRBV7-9	TGTGCCAGCAGCTTTTATGATGGGATTAGTGAGCAGTTCTTC	CASSFYDGISEQFF
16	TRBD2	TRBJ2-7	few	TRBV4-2	TGTGCCAGCAGCCAAGATCTGACTAGCGGGATCTACGAGCAGTACTTC	CASSQDLTSGIYEQYF
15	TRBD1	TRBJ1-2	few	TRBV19	TGTGCCAGTAAAGAGGGGACAGCAGCTAACTATGGCTACACCTTC	CASKEGTAANYGYTF
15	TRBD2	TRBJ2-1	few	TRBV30	TGTGCCTGGTCCCGGGGACTAGCGGGAGAGAATGAGCAGTTCTTC	CAWSRGLAGENEQFF